These 27 T cell receptor beta chains were sequenced from one sample in a study of cytomegalovirus exposure and HLA in healthy donors. Repertoires were generated with immunoSEQ multiplex PCR, while TCRdb's copy carries only in-frame clones and drops some. The sample has about 83,000 clones, 96% seen once; the top ten hold roughly 1.3%. Sequenced: PBMCs. All receptors derive from a woman in her late teens or twenties in good health and CMV-seronegative.

The chain carries TRBV18 and TRBJ2-5; tentatively, D is TRBD1 (6 bases). CDR1 is KGHSH, CDR2 LQKENI, per germline. CDR3 length: 16 amino acids. Trimming stripped 2 bases from V and 7 bases from J, with 20 bases between. CDR3 sequence: CASSPGSEGGRGTQYF. The CDR3 coding sequence is TGTGCCAGCTCACCAGGATCAGAGGGCGGCAGGGGGACCCAGTACTTC. Together with reference TRBV18 and TRBJ2-5, the CDR3 gives the full variable domain: NAGVMQNPRHLVRRRGQEARLRCSPMKGHSHVYWYRQLPEEGLKFMVYLQKENIIDESGMPKERFSAEFPKEGPSILRIQQVVRGDSAAYFCASSPGSEGGRGTQYFGPGTRLLVL.

This rearrangement joins TRBV28 to TRBJ2-1; 10 nucleotides match TRBD1. V lost 9 bases to trimming and J lost 5 bases; unmatched junction nucleotides: 10. The CDR3 is 15 amino acids. CDR1 MDHEN and CDR2 SYDVKM come from the germline V gene. CDR3 sequence: CASHPGTGDHNEQFF. The DNA for the CDR3 is TGTGCCAGTCACCCCGGGACAGGGGACCACAATGAGCAGTTCTTC.

The gene calls are TRBV15 and TRBJ2-2; TRBD2 matches 12 bases. The ends lost 5 bases at V and 5 bases at J; junction bases unmatched: 12. The CDR3 consists of 18 residues. CDR1 and CDR2 (germline): LNHNV, YYDKDF (reference sequence). The CDR3 region has the DNA TGTGCCACCAGCTTGGAACTAGCGGGAGGATTAAGAACCGGGGAGCTGTTTTTT. Encoded protein: CATSLELAGGLRTGELFF.

The chain carries TRBV13 and TRBJ2-3; 7 nucleotides line up with TRBD2. From germline, CDR1 is PRHDT and CDR2 FYEKMQ (reference sequence). The trim removed 0 bases at V and 2 bases at J, leaving 11 bases unmatched. The CDR3 totals 18 residues. CDR3 bases: TGTGCCAGCAGCTTAGGCCACGCGGGGGTTCTTTACACAGATACGCAGTATTTT. Translation gives CASSLGHAGVLYTDTQYF.

This chain connects TRBV9 to TRBJ2-6; 8 positions agree with TRBD1. The CDR3 covers 18 residues. The germline gives CDR1 SGDLS, CDR2 YYNGEE. V lost 3 bases to trimming and J lost 1 base; unmatched junction nucleotides: 9. The CDR3 DNA reads TGTGCCAGCAGCGCCCGGACAGGGAATTATTCTGGGGCCAACGTCCTGACTTTC. Its protein is CASSARTGNYSGANVLTF.

This sequence joins TRBV19 and TRBJ1-6; 12 nucleotides line up with TRBD1. CDR3 length: 18 amino acids. CDR1 and CDR2 from the germline V gene are LNHDA and SQIVND (reference sequence). V lost 5 bases, J lost 4 bases, and 9 bases stayed unmatched. The CDR3 DNA is TGTGCCAGTAGTCCCGGGACAGGGGGCATGGGATATAATTCACCCCTCCACTTT. This encodes CASSPGTGGMGYNSPLHF.

The V and J genes are TRBV7-8 and TRBJ2-3; 12 bases fit TRBD2. CDR1 and CDR2 from the germline V gene are SGHVS and FQNEAQ. The CDR3 is made up of 15 amino acids. With V trimmed by 3 bases and J by 5 bases, 3 bases remained unmatched. In DNA, the CDR3 is TGTGCCAGCAGCTTCGGACTAGCGGGGCAAGATACGCAGTATTTT. Its protein is CASSFGLAGQDTQYF.

The CDR3 DNA reads as TGTGCCAGCAGCGTATCTAGCGGGAGAGATACGCAGTATTTT. The encoded protein is CASSVSSGRDTQYF. V gene TRBV9 combines with J gene TRBJ2-3, with TRBD2 identical over 10 bases. J was trimmed by 5 bases and V by 1 base; bases with no gene match: 1. The CDR3 spans 14 residues. Germline lookup yields CDR1 SGDLS and CDR2 YYNGEE. The full variable domain, completed using reference TRBV9 and TRBJ2-3, is DSGVTQTPKHLITATGQRVTLRCSPRSGDLSVYWYQQSLDQGLQFLIQYYNGEERAKGNILERFSAQQFPDLHSELNLSSLELGDSALYFCASSVSSGRDTQYFGPGTRLTVL.

A single count supports this clone. The chain recombines TRBV12-2 with TRBJ1-1. TRBV12-2 is classified as a pseudogene. The CDR3 totals 15 residues. The DNA of the CDR3 is TGTGCAAGTCGCTTAGTGGCAGATAGCAACACTGAAGCTTTCTTT. Protein sequence: CASRLVADSNTEAFF.

The V call is TRBV7-9, the J call TRBJ2-1, with 8 bases aligning to TRBD2. Unmatched junction bases numbered 1, after V lost 2 bases and J lost 10 bases. This CDR3 has 12 amino acids. Germline CDR1 reads SEHNR; CDR2 reads FQNEAQ (reference sequence). CDR3 sequence reads: CASSLSGSEQFF. The CDR3 DNA is TGTGCCAGCAGCTTAAGCGGGAGCGAGCAGTTCTTC.

The chain has TRBV6-1 and TRBJ2-7, with 8 nucleotides matching TRBD2. V shed 4 bases, J shed 6 bases, and the junction held 8 bases outside the gene matches. The CDR3 loop spans 14 amino acids. Germline V gives CDR1 MNHNS, CDR2 SASEGT. The CDR3 spells CASSVNGLAGEQYF. CDR3 DNA sequence: TGTGCCAGCAGTGTCAACGGACTAGCTGGCGAGCAGTACTTC.

The rearrangement links TRBV7-2 to TRBJ2-3, with a weak D call TRBD2 (5 bases). Germline values: CDR1 SGHTA, CDR2 FQGNSA. V lost 1 base and J 3 bases, leaving 14 bases between the germline ends. CDR3 length: 16 residues. CDR3 sequence: CASSLGGALGTDTQYF. CDR3 nucleotide sequence: TGTGCCAGCAGCTTAGGGGGAGCTCTGGGTACAGATACGCAGTATTTT. Full variable domain (missing parts from reference TRBV7-2 and TRBJ2-3): GAGVSQSPSNKVTEKGKDVELRCDPISGHTALYWYRQSLGQGLEFLIYFQGNSAPDKSGLPSDRFSAERTGGSVSTLTIQRTQQEDSAVYLCASSLGGALGTDTQYFGPGTRLTVL.

J is TRBJ2-1 and V is TRBV29-1; 10 bases line up with TRBD2. This CDR3 comprises 16 residues. V trimming: 1 base; J trimming: 3 bases; junction bases outside the gene matches: 6. The germline V gene has CDR1 SQVTM and CDR2 ANQGSEA. The chain's CDR3 is CSVEVWRLAGYNEQFF. CDR3 nucleotides: TGCAGCGTTGAAGTTTGGAGACTAGCGGGCTACAATGAGCAGTTCTTC.

The chain combines TRBV7-6 with TRBJ1-3; TRBD1 is a possible D gene (5 bases). This CDR3 has 17 amino acids. The V gene's germline CDR1 is SGHVS and CDR2 FNYEAQ. Trimming took off 0 bases at V and 1 base at J, with 13 bases between the two ends. CDR3 bases: TGTGCCAGCAGCTTAGCCCCTGACAGCCTTTCTGGAAACACCATATATTTT. Translating it yields CASSLAPDSLSGNTIYF.

The V call is TRBV7-2, the J call TRBJ1-2, with a possible D match to TRBD1 (5 bases). Germline CDR1 is SGHTA and CDR2 is FQGNSA. Trimming pared 3 bases from V and 4 bases from J, leaving 15 bases between. CDR3 length: 15 residues. The CDR3 spells CASSFRPRDSYGYTF. The CDR3 region has the DNA TGTGCCAGCAGCTTTCGTCCTAGGGACTCCTATGGCTACACCTTC.

The chain employs TRBV30 and TRBJ1-1, with 7 bases aligning to TRBD1. Germline V gives CDR1 GTSNPN, CDR2 SVGIG (reference sequence). CDR3 length: 12 amino acids. V trimming: 5 bases; J trimming: 4 bases; junction bases outside the gene matches: 4. CDR3 loop: CAWSRDSTEAFF. The CDR3, as DNA: TGTGCCTGGTCCCGGGACAGCACTGAAGCTTTCTTT.

About this clone itself: Other DNA sequences in this sample translate to the same CDR3. The CDR3 spells CASSPGQGAYEQYF. In DNA form, the CDR3 reads TGTGCCAGCTCGCCGGGACAGGGGGCCTACGAGCAGTACTTC. The rearrangement uses TRBV18 and TRBJ2-7; TRBD1 agrees at 11 bases. V was clipped by 6 bases and J by 2 bases; unmatched bases: 3. Germline V gene sequence: CDR1 KGHSH, CDR2 LQKENI. The CDR3 loop spans 14 amino acids. Variable domain in full (rest from reference TRBV18 and TRBJ2-7): NAGVMQNPRHLVRRRGQEARLRCSPMKGHSHVYWYRQLPEEGLKFMVYLQKENIIDESGMPKERFSAEFPKEGPSILRIQQVVRGDSAAYFCASSPGQGAYEQYFGPGTRLTVT.

This clone was seen once. The chain recombines TRBV27 with TRBJ2-1; 13 nucleotides match TRBD2. The CDR3 has 14 residues. J lost 6 bases, V lost 6 bases, and 2 bases had no gene match. The germline V gene has CDR1 MNHEY and CDR2 SMNVEV (reference sequence). The CDR3 bases are TGTGCCAGCAGGGGACTAGCGGGACGCAATGAGCAGTTCTTC. Translation: CASRGLAGRNEQFF.

The chain uses TRBV2 and TRBJ2-3; D gene ambiguous. Germline CDR1 is SNHLY and CDR2 is FYNNEI. This CDR3 has 11 amino acids. Trimming took off 5 bases at V and 4 bases at J, with 4 bases between the two ends. Written as DNA, the CDR3 is TGTGCCAGCAGTTGGCCAGATACGCAGTATTTT. Translated: CASSWPDTQYF.

The rearrangement joins TRBV28 to TRBJ1-3; no reliable D call. Trimming pared 8 bases from V and 1 base from J, leaving 12 bases between. There are 14 residues in the CDR3. Per germline, CDR1 MDHEN and CDR2 SYDVKM. This CDR3 is CASVDSGSGNTIYF. Here the CDR3 DNA reads TGTGCCAGCGTCGACTCGGGATCTGGAAACACCATATATTTT.

V usage is TRBV7-8 and J usage is TRBJ2-1; 11 positions agree with TRBD2. The J segment lost 3 bases and the V segment lost 0 bases, leaving 7 bases of the junction unmatched. The CDR3 covers 18 residues. The germline V gene encodes CDR1 SGHVS and CDR2 FQNEAQ. The CDR3 bases are TGTGCCAGCAGCTTAGCTACACTAGCGGGAGTGTTCTACAATGAGCAGTTCTTC. This codes for CASSLATLAGVFYNEQFF.

The chain joins TRBV19 to TRBJ2-7; no reliable D call. This CDR3 has 15 amino acids. V was shortened by 1 base and J by 6 bases, with 16 bases between the two germline ends. Germline V gives CDR1 LNHDA, CDR2 SQIVND (reference sequence). The CDR3 DNA reads TGTGCCAGTAGTATAGGAGCTTACACTACGGGCGAGCAGTACTTC. Protein: CASSIGAYTTGEQYF. The full variable domain, completed using reference TRBV19 and TRBJ2-7, is DGGITQSPKYLFRKEGQNVTLSCEQNLNHDAMYWYRQDPGQGLRLIYYSQIVNDFQKGDIAEGYSVSREKKESFPLTVTSAQKNPTAFYLCASSIGAYTTGEQYFGPGTRLTVT.

This rearrangement joins TRBV18 to TRBJ2-7, with D possibly being TRBD2 (5 bases). The CDR3 runs 14 residues. V lost 6 bases, J lost 2 bases, and 14 bases lay in between. Per germline, CDR1 KGHSH and CDR2 LQKENI. The CDR3 loop reads CASSRPSSPYEQYF. CDR3 nucleotides: TGTGCCAGCTCTCGTCCTTCTAGCCCCTACGAGCAGTACTTC.

This CDR3 is CASSQANSDGYTF. As DNA, the CDR3 is TGTGCCAGCAGCCAAGCAAATAGTGATGGCTACACCTTC. The rearrangement joins TRBV14 to TRBJ1-2; no definite D call. The V end was cut by 1 base, the J end by 6 bases, with 9 bases between. CDR1 is SGHDN, CDR2 FVKESK, per germline. The CDR3 has 13 residues.

This clone occurred once. This chain joins TRBV4-1 and TRBJ2-7; TRBD2 might be the D (5 bases). Germline CDR1 MGHRA, CDR2 YSYEKL. There are 15 residues in the CDR3. V was cut by 1 base and J by 7 bases, with 17 bases left in between. Here the CDR3 DNA reads TGCGCCAGCAGCCAAGCCCAGAACGCCCAGCGGGAGCAGTACTTC. Protein: CASSQAQNAQREQYF.

The V call is TRBV19, the J call TRBJ2-1; D possibly corresponds to TRBD2 (5 bases). The germline V gene has CDR1 LNHDA and CDR2 SQIVND (reference sequence). The CDR3 has 16 amino acids. V dropped 4 bases and J dropped 7 bases, with 20 bases sitting between them. CDR3 DNA: TGTGCCAGTAGTAAACCAAACGGGGAGTCAGTAAATGAGCAGTTCTTC. It encodes CASSKPNGESVNEQFF.

This chain uses TRBV25-1 with TRBJ2-2; tentatively, D is TRBD1 (6 bases). The V end lost 2 bases, the J end lost 0 bases, and 7 bases lay between the germline ends. Germline values: CDR1 MGHDK, CDR2 SYGVNS. The CDR3 is made up of 15 amino acids. The CDR3 is CASSETGTNTGELFF. The CDR3 coding sequence is TGTGCCAGCAGTGAAACAGGGACGAACACCGGGGAGCTGTTTTTT.